This T cell receptor (beta chain) was documented in a study of shared clonotypes between healthy human individuals. Study-wide context: Each donor had three CD4 naive, three CD4 memory, two CD8 naive and one CD8 memory plate.

For every subset, genomic DNA was evenly distributed across several immunoSEQ plates. As processed by the authors: Because ImmunoSEQ provided only junction sequences with no quality scores, the filtering differed. Assay: immunoSEQ multiplex PCR; the TCRdb copy retains only in-frame clones and omits some. For V, J and clone size, that table is used; D and trimming come from the DNA. The sample contains around 200,000 clones, 60% to 75% of which appear only once. With 1 base removed from V and 2 bases from J, the gap between germline ends came to 7 bases. From germline, CDR1 is SGHKS and CDR2 YYEKEE (reference sequence). The CDR3 is 15 amino acids.

The chain joins TRBV5-5 to TRBJ2-6; D is unclear. The TCR comes from a man under 40 in good health. Sequenced sample: memory CD4+ T cells sorted from blood. As to subset: CD45RA-negative fraction. The chain's CDR3 is CASSLLSPGANVLTF. The CDR3 DNA sequence: TGTGCCAGCAGCTTGTTATCGCCTGGGGCCAACGTCCTGACTTTC. The whole variable domain, remainder taken from reference TRBV5-5 and TRBJ2-6, is DAGVTQSPTHLIKTRGQQVTLRCSPISGHKSVSWYQQVLGQGPQFIFQYYEKEERGRGNFPDRFSARQFPNYSSELNVNALLLGDSALYLCASSLLSPGANVLTFGAGSRLTVL.